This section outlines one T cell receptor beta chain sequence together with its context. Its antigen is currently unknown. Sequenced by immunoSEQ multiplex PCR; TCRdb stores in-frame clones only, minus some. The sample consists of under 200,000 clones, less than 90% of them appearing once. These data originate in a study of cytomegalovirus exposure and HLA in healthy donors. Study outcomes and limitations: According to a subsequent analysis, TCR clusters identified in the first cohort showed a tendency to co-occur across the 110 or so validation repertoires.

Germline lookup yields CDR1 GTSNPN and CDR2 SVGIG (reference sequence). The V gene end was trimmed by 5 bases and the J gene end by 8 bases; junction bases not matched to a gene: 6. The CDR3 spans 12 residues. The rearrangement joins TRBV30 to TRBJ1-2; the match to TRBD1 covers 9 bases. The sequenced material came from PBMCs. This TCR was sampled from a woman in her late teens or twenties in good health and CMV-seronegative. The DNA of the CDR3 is TGTGCCTGGCACACAGGGGGCGGGGGCTACACCTTC. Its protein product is CAWHTGGGGYTF.